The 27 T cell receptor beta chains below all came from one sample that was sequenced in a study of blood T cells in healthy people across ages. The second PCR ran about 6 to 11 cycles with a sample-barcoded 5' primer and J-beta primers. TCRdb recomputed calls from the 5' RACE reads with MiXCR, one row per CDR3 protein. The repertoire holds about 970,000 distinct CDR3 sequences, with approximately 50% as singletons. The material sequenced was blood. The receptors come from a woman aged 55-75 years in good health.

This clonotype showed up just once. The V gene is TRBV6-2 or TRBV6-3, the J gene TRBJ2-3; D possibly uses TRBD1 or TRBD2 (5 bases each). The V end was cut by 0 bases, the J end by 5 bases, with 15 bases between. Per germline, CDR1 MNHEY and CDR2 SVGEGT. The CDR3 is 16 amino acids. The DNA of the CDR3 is TGTGCCAGCAGTTACTCCCGGGGCAGGATTAAAGATACGCAGTATTTT. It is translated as CASSYSRGRIKDTQYF.

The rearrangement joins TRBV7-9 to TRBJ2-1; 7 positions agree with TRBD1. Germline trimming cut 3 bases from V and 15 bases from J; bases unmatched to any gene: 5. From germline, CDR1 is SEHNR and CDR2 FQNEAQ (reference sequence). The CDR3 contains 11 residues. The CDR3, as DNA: TGTGCCAGCAGCTTGGACAGGTGGCCGTTCTTC. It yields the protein CASSLDRWPFF.

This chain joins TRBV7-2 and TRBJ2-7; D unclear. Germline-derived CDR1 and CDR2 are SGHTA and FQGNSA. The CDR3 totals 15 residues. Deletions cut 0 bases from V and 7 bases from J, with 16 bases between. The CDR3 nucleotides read TGTGCCAGCAGCTTAGCCGTGACTGGGGTGGCGGAGCAGTACTTC. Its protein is CASSLAVTGVAEQYF.

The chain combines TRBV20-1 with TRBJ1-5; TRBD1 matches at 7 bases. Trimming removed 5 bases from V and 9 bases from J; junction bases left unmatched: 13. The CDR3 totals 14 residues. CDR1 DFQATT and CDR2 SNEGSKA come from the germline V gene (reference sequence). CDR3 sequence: CSAQDRSLLAPQHF. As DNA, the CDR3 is TGCAGTGCTCAGGACAGGAGCCTTTTGGCGCCCCAGCATTTT.

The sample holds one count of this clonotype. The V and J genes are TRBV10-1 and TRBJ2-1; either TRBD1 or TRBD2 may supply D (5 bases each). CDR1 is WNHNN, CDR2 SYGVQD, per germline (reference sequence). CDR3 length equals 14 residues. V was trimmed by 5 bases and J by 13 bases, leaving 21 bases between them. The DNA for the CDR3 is TGCGCCAGCAGTCCGACAGCAGGAGGTGGGACCCAGTTCTTC. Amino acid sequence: CASSPTAGGGTQFF.

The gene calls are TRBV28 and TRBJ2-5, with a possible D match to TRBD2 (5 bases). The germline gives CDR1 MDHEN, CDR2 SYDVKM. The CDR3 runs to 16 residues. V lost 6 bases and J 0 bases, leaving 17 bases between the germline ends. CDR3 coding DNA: TGTGCCAGCAGCACGACTATCCGAAGTTACCAAGAGACCCAGTACTTC. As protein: CASSTTIRSYQETQYF.

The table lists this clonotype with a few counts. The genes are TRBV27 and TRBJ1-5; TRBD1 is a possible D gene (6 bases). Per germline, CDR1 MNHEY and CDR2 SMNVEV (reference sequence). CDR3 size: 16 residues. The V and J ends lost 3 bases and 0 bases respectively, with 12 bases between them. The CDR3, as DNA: TGTGCCAGCAGTTTGGGCCAGGGGTATAGCAATCAGCCCCAGCATTTT. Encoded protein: CASSLGQGYSNQPQHF.

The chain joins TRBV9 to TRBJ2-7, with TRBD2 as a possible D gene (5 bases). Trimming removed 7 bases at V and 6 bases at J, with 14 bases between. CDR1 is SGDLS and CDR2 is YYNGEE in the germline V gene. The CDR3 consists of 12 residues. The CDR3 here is CASGTGVFEQYF. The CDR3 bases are TGTGCCAGCGGAACCGGGGTTTTCGAGCAGTACTTC.

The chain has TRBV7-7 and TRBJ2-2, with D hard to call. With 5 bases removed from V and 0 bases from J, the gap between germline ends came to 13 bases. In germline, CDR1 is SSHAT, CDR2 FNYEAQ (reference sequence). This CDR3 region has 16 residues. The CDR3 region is CASSPRARTNTGELFF. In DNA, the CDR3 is TGTGCCAGCAGCCCTAGGGCACGGACGAACACCGGGGAGCTGTTTTTT.

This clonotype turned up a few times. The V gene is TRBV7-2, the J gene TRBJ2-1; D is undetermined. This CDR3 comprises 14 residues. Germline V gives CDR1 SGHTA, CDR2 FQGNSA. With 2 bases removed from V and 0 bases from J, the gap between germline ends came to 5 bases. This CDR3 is CASSLKSSYNEQFF. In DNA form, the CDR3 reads TGTGCCAGCAGCTTAAAATCCTCCTACAATGAGCAGTTCTTC.

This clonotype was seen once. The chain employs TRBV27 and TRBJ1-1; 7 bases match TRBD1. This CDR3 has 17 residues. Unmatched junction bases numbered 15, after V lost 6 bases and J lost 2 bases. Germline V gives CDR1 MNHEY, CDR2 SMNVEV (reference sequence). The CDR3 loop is CASRTRDTQGDNTEAFF. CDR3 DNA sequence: TGTGCCAGCAGAACTCGGGACACCCAGGGGGACAACACTGAAGCTTTCTTT.

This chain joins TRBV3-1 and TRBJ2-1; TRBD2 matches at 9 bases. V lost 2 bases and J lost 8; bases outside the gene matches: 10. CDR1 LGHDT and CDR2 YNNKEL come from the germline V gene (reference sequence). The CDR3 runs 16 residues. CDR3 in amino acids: CASSQTAGGPRYEQFF. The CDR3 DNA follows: TGTGCCAGCAGCCAAACTGCGGGAGGGCCTCGGTATGAGCAGTTCTTC.

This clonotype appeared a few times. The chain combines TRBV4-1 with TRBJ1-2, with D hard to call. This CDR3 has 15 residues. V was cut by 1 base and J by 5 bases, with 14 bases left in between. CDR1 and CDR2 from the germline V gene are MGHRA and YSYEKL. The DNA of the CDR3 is TGCGCCAGCAGCCAAGTCGGAGGGCGAAAGTATGGCTACACCTTC. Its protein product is CASSQVGGRKYGYTF.

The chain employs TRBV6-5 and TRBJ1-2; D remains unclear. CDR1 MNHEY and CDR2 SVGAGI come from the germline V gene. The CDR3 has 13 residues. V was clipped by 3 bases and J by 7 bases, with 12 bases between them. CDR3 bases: TGTGCCAGCAGTTATAAAGGGTATCTTGGCTACACCTTC. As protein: CASSYKGYLGYTF.

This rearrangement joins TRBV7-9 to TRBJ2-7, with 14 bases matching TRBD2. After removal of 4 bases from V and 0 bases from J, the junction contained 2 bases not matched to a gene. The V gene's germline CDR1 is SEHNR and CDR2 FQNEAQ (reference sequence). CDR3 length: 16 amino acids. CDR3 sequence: CASSSGLAGDSYEQYF. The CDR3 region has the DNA TGTGCCAGCAGCTCGGGACTAGCGGGAGACTCCTACGAGCAGTACTTC.

Here the CDR3 reads CASSYSITTGELFF. Written as DNA, the CDR3 is TGTGCCAGCAGTTACTCGATCACCACCGGGGAGCTGTTTTTT. The V gene is TRBV6-6, the J gene TRBJ2-2; D not certain. Germline CDR1 reads MNHNY; CDR2 reads SVGAGI (reference sequence). Trimming removed 0 bases from V and 4 bases from J, with 6 bases in between. This CDR3 has 14 residues.

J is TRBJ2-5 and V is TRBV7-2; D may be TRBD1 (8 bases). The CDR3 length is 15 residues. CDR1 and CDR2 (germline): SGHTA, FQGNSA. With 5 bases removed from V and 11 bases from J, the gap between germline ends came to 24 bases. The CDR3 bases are TGTGCCAGCAGCCTCCTCCCCAGGACAGGGAGGGAGCAGTACTTC. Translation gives CASSLLPRTGREQYF.

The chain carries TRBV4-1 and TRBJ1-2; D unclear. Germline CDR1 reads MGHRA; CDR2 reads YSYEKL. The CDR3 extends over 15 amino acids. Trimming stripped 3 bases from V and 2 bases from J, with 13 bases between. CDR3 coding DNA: TGCGCCAGCAGCCATCCTGTTCCCCCAAACTATGGCTACACCTTC. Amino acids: CASSHPVPPNYGYTF.

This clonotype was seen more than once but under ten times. The DNA of the CDR3 is TGTGCCAGCAGCGTAGAGGCGACTAGAGGTCTGTTCTTC. Protein: CASSVEATRGLFF. V is TRBV7-3 and J is TRBJ2-1; D might be TRBD2 (6 bases). The CDR3 is 13 residues long. Trimming removed 5 bases from V and 15 bases from J, with 20 bases in between. The germline gives CDR1 SGHTA, CDR2 FQGTGA.

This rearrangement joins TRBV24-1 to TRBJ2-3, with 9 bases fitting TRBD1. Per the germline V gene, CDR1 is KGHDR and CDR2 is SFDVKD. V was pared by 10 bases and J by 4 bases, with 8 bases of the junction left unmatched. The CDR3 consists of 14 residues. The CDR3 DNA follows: TGTGCCACTTCCCCGGGACAGGGCGCAGATACGCAGTATTTT. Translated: CATSPGQGADTQYF.

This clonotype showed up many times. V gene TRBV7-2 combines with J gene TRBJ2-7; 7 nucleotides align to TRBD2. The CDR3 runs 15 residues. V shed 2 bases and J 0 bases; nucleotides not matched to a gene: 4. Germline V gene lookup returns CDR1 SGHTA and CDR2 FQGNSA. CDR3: CASSLNGGSSYEQYF. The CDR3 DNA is TGTGCCAGCAGCTTAAACGGGGGGAGCTCCTACGAGCAGTACTTC.

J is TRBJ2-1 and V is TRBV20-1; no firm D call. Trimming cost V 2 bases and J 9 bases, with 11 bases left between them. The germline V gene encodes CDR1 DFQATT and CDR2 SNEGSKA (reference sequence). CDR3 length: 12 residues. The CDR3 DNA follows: TGCAGTGCTAGACAAAGCGTTAGTGAGCAGTTCTTC. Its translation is CSARQSVSEQFF.

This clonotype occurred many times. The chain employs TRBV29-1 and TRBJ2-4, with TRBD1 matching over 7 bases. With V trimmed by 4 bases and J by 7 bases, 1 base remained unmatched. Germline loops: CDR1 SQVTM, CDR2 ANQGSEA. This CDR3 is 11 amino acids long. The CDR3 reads CSVATGNIQYF. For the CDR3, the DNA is TGCAGCGTTGCGACAGGGAACATTCAGTACTTC.

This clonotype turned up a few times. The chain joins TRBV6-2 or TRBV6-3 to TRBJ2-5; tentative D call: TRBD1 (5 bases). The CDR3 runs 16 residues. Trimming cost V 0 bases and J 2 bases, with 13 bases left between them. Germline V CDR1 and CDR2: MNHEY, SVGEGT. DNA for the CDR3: TGTGCCAGCAGTTACTCGTTATACAGGCTACAAGAGACCCAGTACTTC. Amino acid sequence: CASSYSLYRLQETQYF.

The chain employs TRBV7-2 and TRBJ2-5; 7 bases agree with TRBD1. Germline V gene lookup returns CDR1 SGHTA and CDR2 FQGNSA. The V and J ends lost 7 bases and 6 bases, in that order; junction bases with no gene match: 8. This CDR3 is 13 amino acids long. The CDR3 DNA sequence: TGTGCCAGCACCGCACAAGGGGGCAAGACCCAGTACTTC. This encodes CASTAQGGKTQYF.

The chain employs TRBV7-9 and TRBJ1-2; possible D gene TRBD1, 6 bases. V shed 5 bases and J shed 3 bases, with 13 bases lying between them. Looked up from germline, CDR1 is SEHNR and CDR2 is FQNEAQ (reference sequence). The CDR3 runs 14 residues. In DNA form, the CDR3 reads TGTGCCAGCAGCCCCCCGGCAGGGGACTATGGCTACACCTTC. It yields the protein CASSPPAGDYGYTF. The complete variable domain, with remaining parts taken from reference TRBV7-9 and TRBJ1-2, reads DTGVSQNPRHKITKRGQNVTFRCDPISEHNRLYWYRQTLGQGPEFLTYFQNEAQLEKSRLLSDRFSAERPKGSFSTLEIQRTEQGDSAMYLCASSPPAGDYGYTFGSGTRLTVV.

CDR3 coding DNA: TGCAGTGCTAAATTCAGCGGAGAGGGAAATGAGCAGTTCTTC. It yields the protein CSAKFSGEGNEQFF. The V call is TRBV20-1, the J call TRBJ2-1; D may be TRBD2 (5 bases). CDR1 is DFQATT, CDR2 SNEGSKA, per germline (reference sequence). The length of the CDR3 is 14 residues. V was cut by 4 bases and J by 7 bases, with 17 bases left in between.